The sequence of this T cell receptor (beta chain) was determined in a study of cytomegalovirus exposure and HLA in healthy donors. Amplification used 60 Vbeta primers and 13 Jbeta primers. TCRdb's table, derived via immunoSEQ multiplex PCR, lists solely in-frame clones and lacks some. The sample has about 180,000 clones; 80% to 85% are singletons. The CDR3 contains 15 residues. The chain links TRBV21-1 to TRBJ2-3; the table's D call, TRBD2, has no DNA check behind it. TRBV21-1 is labeled a pseudogene. This sequence was found in a boy between 2 and 15 years old in good health and CMV-seronegative. Sample: PBMCs. CDR3 bases: TGTGCCAGCAAAGGTAGCGGAGCGAGCACAGATACGCAGTATTTT. Its translation: CASKGSGASTDTQYF.